The T cell receptor (beta chain) under discussion was sequenced for a study of blood T cell repertoires in COVID-19. The table came from immunoSEQ multiplex PCR; TCRdb's copy has only in-frame clones and leaves some out. The sample lists about 12,000 clones; 82% were seen once. The sequence derives from a woman aged 55-70 years with acute or convalescent COVID-19. Sequencing input: peripheral blood.

In nucleotides, the CDR3 is TGTGCCAGCAGCTTGACAGTCTACGAGCAGTACTTC. Its translation is CASSLTVYEQYF. This sequence joins TRBV11-3 and TRBJ2-7; a possible D gene is TRBD1 (5 bases). Trimming stripped 3 bases from V and 3 bases from J, with 6 bases between. Germline V gene sequence: CDR1 SGHNT, CDR2 YENEEA. The CDR3 sequence is 12 residues long.